These 4 T cell receptor beta chains originate from one sample sequenced in a study of T-cell reconstitution after alpha-beta-depleted transplantation in children. Library preparation (for TCRbeta) was performed with unique molecular identifiers. Using its own MiXCR run on the PCR reads, TCRdb lists one record per CDR3 protein. Among hundreds of thousands of distinct CDR3 sequences, about 16% were seen once, and the ten largest hold roughly 41%. Sequencing used PBMCs, mostly from graft donor cells, obtained 360 days after TCRalphabeta/CD19-depleted stem cell transplant. The receptor source for this set is a male patient aged 2 to 9 who had a stem cell transplant for acute lymphoblastic leukemia, so the T cells may come from the graft donor.

The V gene is TRBV6-2 or TRBV6-3, the J gene TRBJ2-5, with TRBD2 as a possible D gene (6 bases). The length of the CDR3 is 14 residues. The germline V gene has CDR1 MNHEY and CDR2 SVGEGT. Deletions cut 8 bases from V and 2 bases from J, with 15 bases between. Here the CDR3 DNA reads TGTGCCAGCGGGGGTCTAGCGAGACAAGAGACCCAGTACTTC. This sequence encodes CASGGLARQETQYF.

The chain has TRBV18 and TRBJ2-5, with D uncertain. Germline V CDR1 and CDR2: KGHSH, LQKENI. Trimming left V 2 bases short and J 4 bases short, with 17 bases between. CDR3 length equals 16 residues. Here the CDR3 DNA reads TGTGCCAGCTCACCAGTATGGACGCCCGGTGGAGAGACCCAGTACTTC. As protein: CASSPVWTPGGETQYF. The variable domain in full, with the rest retrieved from reference TRBV18 and TRBJ2-5, is NAGVMQNPRHLVRRRGQEARLRCSPMKGHSHVYWYRQLPEEGLKFMVYLQKENIIDESGMPKERFSAEFPKEGPSILRIQQVVRGDSAAYFCASSPVWTPGGETQYFGPGTRLLVL.

The chain combines TRBV15 with TRBJ2-3; a weak D match, TRBD2 (6 bases). Trimming took 8 bases from V and 2 from J, leaving 17 bases between them. CDR1 LNHNV and CDR2 YYDKDF come from the germline V gene (reference sequence). CDR3 length: 15 residues. CDR3 sequence reads: CATAGPSRSTDTQYF. CDR3 in DNA: TGTGCCACCGCGGGGCCGTCGCGGTCCACAGATACGCAGTATTTT.

A few counts support this clonotype. The chain has TRBV5-1 and TRBJ2-5, with 7 positions matching TRBD2. After removal of 0 bases from V and 5 bases from J, the junction contained 10 bases not matched to a gene. CDR1 is SGHRS and CDR2 is YFSETQ in the germline V gene. The CDR3 runs 16 residues. CDR3 amino acids: CASSLAVQRDGETQYF. CDR3 DNA sequence: TGCGCCAGCAGCTTGGCCGTCCAGCGGGACGGGGAGACCCAGTACTTC.